A single sample is the source of the 5 T cell receptor beta chains below, sequenced in a study of siplizumab effects on memory and regulatory T cells. Their specific antigens are unknown. Cells from the mixed lymphocyte reaction were cocultured for 6 to 7 days at 37°C. Method: immunoSEQ multiplex PCR; TCRdb's copy keeps in-frame clones and lacks some. Of about 14,000 clones listed, about 47% are singletons. The material sequenced was CFSE-low (dividing) CD4+ T cells sorted from an allogeneic mixed lymphocyte reaction. These receptors originate from a human donor in good health; the cells came from an allogeneic mixed lymphocyte reaction.

This clone showed up just once. This chain links TRBV19 with TRBJ2-7; possibly TRBD1 or TRBD2 for D (6 bases each). CDR3 size: 14 residues. V lost 8 bases, J lost 0 bases, and 14 bases lay in between. The germline V gene has CDR1 LNHDA and CDR2 SQIVND (reference sequence). As DNA, the CDR3 is TGTGCCAGTGGCAGAGGGGGGAGCTCCTACGAGCAGTACTTC. Its translation: CASGRGGSSYEQYF.

This clone qualifies as medium-sized. J is TRBJ1-2 and V is TRBV7-2, with 9 bases fitting TRBD1. The germline V gene has CDR1 SGHTA and CDR2 FQGNSA. V gave up 3 bases and J gave up 4 bases; unmatched junction bases: 3. This CDR3 has 14 residues. In DNA, the CDR3 is TGTGCCAGCAGCTTGGACAGGGGCGGCTATGGCTACACCTTC. This translates into CASSLDRGGYGYTF.

J is TRBJ2-5 and V is TRBV18, with a possible D match to TRBD1 (5 bases). The end of the DNA aligns better with TRBJ2-7, so the J call may be wrong. CDR1 and CDR2 from the germline V gene are KGHSH and LQKENI. This CDR3 comprises 15 residues. CDR3 sequence reads: CASSPQSRRVSEQYF. The CDR3 DNA reads TGTGCCAGCTCACCTCAGTCGCGCAGGGTGAGCGAGCAGTACTTC.

The V and J genes are TRBV29-1 and TRBJ1-5, with a possible D match to TRBD1 (6 bases). V was cut by 8 bases and J by 5 bases, with 16 bases left in between. This CDR3 has 13 amino acids. CDR1 is SQVTM and CDR2 is ANQGSEA in the germline V gene. This CDR3 is CSTSDSQYQPQHF. CDR3 sequence (DNA): TGCAGCACCTCGGACAGTCAATATCAGCCCCAGCATTTT. Supplemented by reference TRBV29-1 and TRBJ1-5, the full variable domain reads SAVISQKPSRDICQRGTSLTIQCQVDSQVTMMFWYRQQPGQSLTLIATANQGSEATYESGFVIDKFPISRPNLTFSTLTVSNMSPEDSSIYLCSTSDSQYQPQHFGDGTRLSIL.

V and J are TRBV7-9 and TRBJ2-3; D may be TRBD1 (5 bases). Trimming left V 3 bases short and J 4 bases short, with 11 bases between. Germline CDR1 reads SEHNR; CDR2 reads FQNEAQ (reference sequence). This CDR3 comprises 14 residues. The CDR3 reads CASSFGAGPDTQYF. The CDR3 coding sequence is TGTGCCAGCAGCTTCGGAGCAGGGCCAGATACGCAGTATTTT.